The clone carrying this T cell receptor beta chain was found a few times. Its antigen is not identified. TCRdb re-derived calls from the 5' RACE reads in MiXCR, one entry per CDR3 protein. The top ten hold about 0.98% of the sample, which has hundreds of thousands of distinct CDR3 sequences, under 9% seen once. The sample comes from a study of identical twins. Study observations and caveats: Findings came from cross-sectional statistics, without long-term follow-up of donors. Memory repertoires lacked the insertion deficit that abundant cord blood beta clonotypes showed.

Trimming took 5 bases from V and 4 from J; bases not matched to a gene: 5. Germline V gene lookup returns CDR1 DFQATT and CDR2 SNEGSKA (reference sequence). The CDR3 length is 14 residues. This sample also belongs to another study, concerning yellow fever vaccine responses in identical twins. That work states: Twins reportedly appeared to share part of their vaccine T cell response while keeping part individual.

The sequenced sample consisted of PBMCs. The source of this sequence is a woman between 18 and 30 years old in good health. The rearrangement joins TRBV20-1 to TRBJ2-5; 12 nucleotides line up with TRBD2. The CDR3 is CSAPSSGGGETQYF. Here the CDR3 DNA reads TGCAGTGCTCCGTCTAGCGGGGGGGGAGAGACCCAGTACTTC.